This T cell receptor beta chain was sequenced for a study of blood T cell repertoires in COVID-19. V shed 2 bases and J shed 3 bases, with 14 bases lying between them. CDR1 and CDR2 (germline): LGHDT, YNNKEL (reference sequence). CDR3 length: 15 residues. Sequencing used immunoSEQ multiplex PCR; TCRdb keeps in-frame clones, though not all of them. The sample lists 200,000 to 250,000 clones; about 87% were seen once. This receptor was obtained from a man younger than 40 with COVID-19, enrolled during active disease. The chain uses TRBV3-1 (or the pseudogene TRBV3-2) and TRBJ2-7, with D maybe TRBD1 (6 bases). The sample comprised peripheral blood. CDR3 protein: CASSQKTGTYYEQYF. CDR3 DNA sequence: TGTGCCAGCAGCCAAAAGACAGGAACCTACTACGAGCAGTACTTC.